The source of this TCR beta chain is a study of T cells in Graves' hyperthyroidism and ophthalmopathy. Thyroid ultrasound and orbital computed tomography, with clinical symptoms and serum thyroxine and TRAb, informed diagnoses. Source material for PBMCs was less than 12 ml fresh peripheral blood. Trimming cost V 5 bases and J 8 bases; bases outside gene matches: 13. Germline V gene sequence: CDR1 MDHEN, CDR2 SYDVKM. The CDR3 extends over 16 amino acids. TCR beta CDR3 region amplification was performed from RNA transcripts. With the HTBI primer set, the TCR CDR3 went through a first round of RT-PCR. Via MiXCR, TCRdb re-called the multiplex PCR reads, giving one row per CDR3 protein. Among more than 300,000 distinct CDR3 sequences listed, roughly 13% were seen once.

Sequenced input: blood. The V and J genes are TRBV28 and TRBJ2-1; 9 nucleotides agree with TRBD2. This clonotype was obtained from a woman aged 55-70 years with Graves' hyperthyroidism. The CDR3 DNA reads as TGTGCCAGCAGTCCAAATGTAGCGGGAGCGGGGGATGAGCAGTTCTTC. Its translation is CASSPNVAGAGDEQFF.